This T cell receptor (beta chain) was identified during a study of persistence of HIV-infected CD4 T cells. The libraries were made with immunoSEQ version 4 in survey mode. Sequencing was performed with immunoSEQ multiplex PCR; in TCRdb, only in-frame clones are kept and a portion is missing. Altogether roughly 34,000 clones are present, roughly 82% being singletons, with the ten largest covering 5% to 7%. After removal of 3 bases from V and 0 bases from J, the junction contained 4 bases not matched to a gene. The CDR3 extends over 15 amino acids. Germline lookup yields CDR1 GTSNPN and CDR2 SVGIG (reference sequence). Stimulation used approximately 9.1 ug/mL lysate from CMV-infected fibroblasts. Memory cells lacking CD40L and CD69 with high CD45RO were sorted. Regarding this clone: No antigen is known for it.

This TCR came from an adult woman with HIV who was CMV-seropositive. V gene TRBV30 combines with J gene TRBJ1-2; 10 nucleotides line up with TRBD1. Here the sequenced sample was CD4+ T cells sorted from PBMCs after roughly 18-hour stimulation, taken from a patient who received antiretroviral therapy. CDR3 DNA sequence: TGTGCCTGGAGGTCTGGGACAGGGGCTAACTATGGCTACACCTTC. Protein sequence: CAWRSGTGANYGYTF. The full variable domain, with the rest looked up from reference TRBV30 and TRBJ1-2, is SQTIHQWPATLVQPVGSPLSLECTVEGTSNPNLYWYRQAAGRGLQLLFYSVGIGQISSEVPQNLSASRPQDRQFILSSKKLLLSDSGFYLCAWRSGTGANYGYTFGSGTRLTVV.